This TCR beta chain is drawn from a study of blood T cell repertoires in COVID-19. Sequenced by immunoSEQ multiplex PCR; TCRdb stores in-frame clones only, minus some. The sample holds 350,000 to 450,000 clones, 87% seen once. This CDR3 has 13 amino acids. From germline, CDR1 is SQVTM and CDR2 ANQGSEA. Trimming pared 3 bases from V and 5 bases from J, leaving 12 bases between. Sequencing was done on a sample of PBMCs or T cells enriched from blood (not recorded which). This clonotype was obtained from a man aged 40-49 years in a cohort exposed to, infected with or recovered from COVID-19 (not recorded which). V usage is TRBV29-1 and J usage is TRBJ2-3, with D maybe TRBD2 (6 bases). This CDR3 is CSVDPGERDTQYF. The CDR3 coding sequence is TGCAGCGTTGATCCGGGGGAAAGAGATACGCAGTATTTT.